These 24 T cell receptor beta chains were sequenced from one sample in a study of T and B cells in COVID-19 patients. Each TRB amplification used roughly 230-550 ng of genomic DNA from blood. TRB rearrangements were amplified by multiplex PCR with BIOMED2 TRB-A/B primers. TCRdb itself ran the multiplex PCR reads through MiXCR, one entry per CDR3 protein. The sample shows thousands of distinct CDR3 sequences, around a quarter of them seen only once. Sequenced sample: blood. Every receptor here comes from a human donor with active COVID-19.

This clonotype has more than one count but fewer than ten. CDR3 protein: CASSLEGGISPLHF. The CDR3 DNA reads TGTGCCAGCAGCTTGGAAGGGGGCATTTCACCCCTCCACTTT. This rearrangement joins TRBV11-1 to TRBJ1-6, with 7 positions matching TRBD1. V shed 3 bases and J 9 bases; nucleotides not matched to a gene: 5. This CDR3 contains 14 residues. Germline lookup yields CDR1 SGHAT and CDR2 FQDESV (reference sequence).

In its sample, this clonotype is medium-sized. The CDR3: CASSPLNGPERSPLHF. DNA for the CDR3: TGTGCCAGCTCACCACTAAATGGTCCGGAAAGGTCACCCCTCCACTTT. V and J are TRBV18 and TRBJ1-6, with unresolved D. Germline V lookup: CDR1 KGHSH, CDR2 LQKENI. The V and J ends lost 1 base and 10 bases respectively, with 17 bases between them. The CDR3 consists of 16 residues.

By sample fraction, this clonotype is medium-sized. This chain uses TRBV6-2 or TRBV6-3 with TRBJ2-6, with D possibly matching TRBD2 (5 bases). V lost 3 bases to trimming and J lost 2 bases, with 8 bases between them. CDR3 length: 15 residues. The germline V gene encodes CDR1 MNHEY and CDR2 SVGEGT. The CDR3 DNA reads TGTGCCAGCAGTTATTGGCGGGCTGGGGCCAACGTCCTGACTTTC. Translation: CASSYWRAGANVLTF.

The rearrangement links TRBV19 to TRBJ1-2; no clear D. The germline V and J ends were trimmed by 5 bases and 8 bases, with 15 bases remaining between them. CDR1 is LNHDA, CDR2 SQIVND, per germline (reference sequence). The CDR3 consists of 13 residues. CDR3 amino acids: CASSFGPRSGYTF. DNA for the CDR3: TGTGCCAGTAGTTTCGGACCGCGTTCGGGCTACACCTTC.

Sample share makes this clonotype medium-sized. The rearrangement uses TRBV15 and TRBJ2-5; D call uncertain. Trimming removed 1 base from V and 5 bases from J, with 14 bases in between. Germline CDR1 LNHNV, CDR2 YYDKDF (reference sequence). The CDR3 runs to 15 residues. The CDR3 protein is CATSRGNGRRETQYF. The CDR3 DNA is TGTGCCACCAGCAGAGGGAACGGGCGCAGGGAGACCCAGTACTTC.

This chain joins TRBV7-2 and TRBJ2-3; 9 nucleotides match TRBD2. From germline, CDR1 is SGHTA and CDR2 FQGNSA. J gave up 6 bases and V 1 base, and 5 bases lay outside the gene matches. There are 15 residues in the CDR3. This CDR3 is CASSLEAGGRDTQYF. CDR3 sequence (DNA): TGTGCCAGCAGCTTAGAGGCGGGGGGGCGCGATACGCAGTATTTT.

This clonotype was detected only a few times. J is TRBJ1-2 and V is TRBV24-1, with D possibly TRBD1 on 6 matching bases. The V end lost 9 bases, the J end lost 2 bases, and 27 bases lay between the germline ends. The CDR3 contains 18 residues. CDR1 is KGHDR, CDR2 SFDVKD, per germline. The CDR3 DNA sequence: TGTGCCACCTTAGAGGAAGGGGGGGGCAGTACTGAGAACTATGGCTACACCTTC. Translation: CATLEEGGGSTENYGYTF.

This clonotype is deemed medium-sized (0.01 to 0.1%). The chain carries TRBV19 and TRBJ1-2; D is perhaps TRBD1 (5 bases). The CDR3 consists of 15 residues. Germline-derived CDR1 and CDR2 are LNHDA and SQIVND (reference sequence). The V end lost 5 bases, the J end lost 1 base, and 14 bases lay between the germline ends. The CDR3, as DNA: TGTGCCAGTAGTTCCCCAGGGTCTTTTAACTATGGCTACACCTTC. Translated, it gives CASSSPGSFNYGYTF.

V gene TRBV4-2 combines with J gene TRBJ2-2; D perhaps matches TRBD1 (5 bases). Trimming left V 1 base short and J 5 bases short, with 11 bases between. The CDR3 consists of 15 residues. CDR1 and CDR2 (germline): LGHNA, YNFKEQ. CDR3 bases: TGTGCCAGCAGCCAAGTGACAGCGAGAACCGGGGAGCTGTTTTTT. Amino acid sequence: CASSQVTARTGELFF.

In this sample, this clonotype is large (0.1 to 1%). The chain employs TRBV29-1 and TRBJ2-1; TRBD2 matches 12 bases. The germline V gene encodes CDR1 SQVTM and CDR2 ANQGSEA. This CDR3 has 15 amino acids. With 4 bases clipped from V and 6 bases from J, the junction kept 7 bases outside the gene matches. The CDR3 loop is CSVGTSGVNLNEQFF. The CDR3 DNA is TGCAGCGTTGGGACTAGCGGGGTCAACCTCAATGAGCAGTTCTTC.

This clonotype is medium-sized (0.01 to 0.1%) in the sample. V and J are TRBV27 and TRBJ2-7; 7 positions match TRBD1. The CDR3 contains 15 residues. V shed 5 bases and J 7 bases; nucleotides not matched to a gene: 14. Germline CDR1 MNHEY, CDR2 SMNVEV (reference sequence). CDR3 coding DNA: TGTGCCAGCAGTCGTTTTAACAGGGGTACGAATGAGCAGTACTTC. It is translated as CASSRFNRGTNEQYF.

This rearrangement joins TRBV11-1 to TRBJ1-2, with a possible D match to TRBD1 (5 bases). This CDR3 comprises 14 residues. Trimming shortened V by 6 bases and J by 4 bases, and 15 bases separated the two germline ends. CDR1 SGHAT and CDR2 FQDESV come from the germline V gene (reference sequence). The CDR3 coding sequence is TGTGCCAGCAGAGGAAGGGGCATGGGCTATGGCTACACCTTC. Its translation is CASRGRGMGYGYTF. Looking up the rest from reference TRBV11-1 and TRBJ1-2 gives the full variable domain: EAEVAQSPRYKITEKSQAVAFWCDPISGHATLYWYRQILGQGPELLVQFQDESVVDDSQLPKDRFSAERLKGVDSTLKIQPAELGDSAMYLCASRGRGMGYGYTFGSGTRLTVV.

This clonotype was counted only a few times. This chain connects TRBV6-2 or TRBV6-3 to TRBJ1-5; 8 nucleotides line up with TRBD1. J gave up 2 bases and V 10 bases, and 7 bases lay outside the gene matches. There are 14 residues in the CDR3. From germline, CDR1 is MNHEY and CDR2 SVGEGT. The CDR3 spells CATGGTGGNQPQHF. The CDR3 DNA reads TGTGCCACCGGCGGGACAGGCGGCAATCAGCCCCAGCATTTT.

A few counts support this clonotype. The chain couples TRBV6-1 to TRBJ2-7; no clear D. There are 13 residues in the CDR3. The germline V gene has CDR1 MNHNS and CDR2 SASEGT. Trimming took off 8 bases at V and 0 bases at J, with 11 bases between the two ends. The CDR3 region is CASVGSTSYEQYF. In DNA form, the CDR3 reads TGTGCCAGCGTTGGAAGTACCTCCTACGAGCAGTACTTC.

The genes are TRBV28 and TRBJ2-7; TRBD1 agrees at 9 bases. V lost 5 bases and J lost 6; bases outside the gene matches: 11. This CDR3 spans 15 amino acids. CDR1 MDHEN and CDR2 SYDVKM come from the germline V gene. The CDR3 bases are TGTGCCAGCAGTCCTCCCGAGTACAGGGGGCTCGAGCAGTACTTC. It yields the protein CASSPPEYRGLEQYF.

V usage is TRBV7-9 and J usage is TRBJ1-1, with 10 bases aligning to TRBD1. The CDR3 is 15 amino acids. J was trimmed by 11 bases and V by 2 bases; bases with no gene match: 11. Germline CDR1 reads SEHNR; CDR2 reads FQNEAQ (reference sequence). CDR3 in DNA: TGTGCCAGCAGCTTATTTAGGATGGGACAGGGGTACGCTTTCTTT. Residues: CASSLFRMGQGYAFF.

This clonotype showed up just a few times. The rearrangement joins TRBV5-4 to TRBJ2-2, with a weak D call TRBD2 (5 bases). V was pared by 7 bases and J by 0 bases, with 10 bases between. The CDR3 spans 14 residues. CDR1 is SGHNT and CDR2 is YYREEE in the germline V gene (reference sequence). As DNA, the CDR3 is TGTGCCAGCCGAGGGAGTGCGAACACCGGGGAGCTGTTTTTT. Protein product: CASRGSANTGELFF.

The chain has TRBV2 and TRBJ2-5, with 9 positions matching TRBD1. Germline-derived CDR1 and CDR2 are SNHLY and FYNNEI. The CDR3 has 16 amino acids. V trimming: 4 bases; J trimming: 0 bases; junction bases outside the gene matches: 6. The CDR3 DNA sequence: TGTGCCAGCAGTGGCTACAGGGGGCGCAACCAAGAGACCCAGTACTTC. This codes for CASSGYRGRNQETQYF.

J is TRBJ1-1 and V is TRBV7-9; 8 bases map to TRBD1. J gave up 10 bases and V 1 base, and 5 bases lay outside the gene matches. Germline V CDR1 and CDR2: SEHNR, FQNEAQ (reference sequence). The CDR3 spans 13 residues. The CDR3 DNA is TGTGCCAGCAGCTTAGGGACAGGGTTTGTAGCTTTCTTT. Translating gives CASSLGTGFVAFF.

V gene TRBV2 combines with J gene TRBJ2-2, with 9 bases fitting TRBD1. The CDR3 totals 14 residues. With V trimmed by 4 bases and J by 4 bases, 1 base remained unmatched. Germline V gene lookup returns CDR1 SNHLY and CDR2 FYNNEI. CDR3 amino acids: CASSGDRATGELFF. Here the CDR3 DNA reads TGTGCCAGCAGTGGGGACAGGGCCACCGGGGAGCTGTTTTTT.

This chain uses TRBV7-2 with TRBJ2-5, with 12 bases aligning to TRBD2. The V gene end was trimmed by 5 bases and the J gene end by 3 bases; junction bases not matched to a gene: 1. Germline values: CDR1 SGHTA, CDR2 FQGNSA. The CDR3 length is 14 residues. CDR3 sequence: CASSRTSGKETQYF. CDR3 in DNA: TGTGCCAGCAGCAGGACTAGCGGGAAAGAGACCCAGTACTTC.

The table lists this clonotype with a few counts. The rearrangement joins TRBV5-1 to TRBJ2-2; D not certain. The CDR3 runs to 10 residues. From germline, CDR1 is SGHRS and CDR2 YFSETQ. The V and J ends lost 7 bases and 5 bases respectively, with 3 bases between them. CDR3 sequence (DNA): TGCGCCAGCCTAACCGGGGAGCTGTTTTTT. It yields the protein CASLTGELFF.

In its sample, this clonotype ranks as medium-sized. This chain uses TRBV19 with TRBJ1-3, with D perhaps TRBD1 (6 bases). The CDR3 contains 17 residues. V was cut by 6 bases and J by 4 bases, with 22 bases left in between. Germline V lookup: CDR1 LNHDA, CDR2 SQIVND (reference sequence). CDR3 residues: CASRVPGHPAAGNTIYF. CDR3 in DNA: TGTGCCAGTAGGGTACCGGGACACCCTGCCGCCGGAAACACCATATATTTT.

This rearrangement joins TRBV18 to TRBJ1-5; D is uncertain. The CDR3 has 14 residues. The germline V and J ends were trimmed by 2 bases and 2 bases, with 7 bases remaining between them. The germline CDR1 and CDR2 sequences are KGHSH and LQKENI. The CDR3 here is CASSPETGNQPQHF. CDR3 nucleotides: TGTGCCAGCTCACCAGAGACCGGCAATCAGCCCCAGCATTTT.